This entry concerns a single T cell receptor (beta chain). What this receptor recognizes is not known. No base qualities exist here, and no much larger clone lies one base off it. Collaborating institutions collected whole blood in K2EDTA tubes following their own protocols. For TCRbeta analysis, collaborator samples were shipped as frozen whole blood, as isolated PBMCs, or as DNA extracted from either sample type. This sample is drawn from a study of blood T cell repertoires in COVID-19 (TCRdb year 2020). At the level of the whole study: Samples from collaborators originated in the United States, Italy and Spain and spanned both the acute and convalescent phases of COVID-19. The samples were drawn from two sources: the first 160 participants of the ongoing ImmuneRACE study, and approximately 1,300 subjects contributed by 6 global collaborators. Deeply sampled blood TCRbeta repertoires from subjects exposed to, actively infected with, or recovered from COVID-19 were included in the dataset. The repertoires were made available in a free public database intended to serve as a resource for research on the immune response to SARS-CoV-2. Sample metadata almost always included a de-identified subject ID, COVID-19 status, age in years and sex. The material from the prospective study consisted of cDNA or gDNA derived from T cells, B-cell-depleted T cells, or PBMCs. Where available, HLA class I and class II types were taken from metadata supplied by the sample provider and were not determined by assay-based typing.

The germline V gene encodes CDR1 SGHNT and CDR2 YYREEE (reference sequence). Relative to germline, V is missing 4 bases and J is missing 5 bases, with 11 bases of the junction outside any gene match. The CDR3 goes from the cysteine to the phenylalanine over 16 residues. Solely the CDR3 DNA is kept, with 48 bases framed from the first base. Paper-wide results and their limitations: The quantity of clinical and demographic metadata differed by source and by participant and was supplied without curation.

The immunoSEQ Assay, a bias-controlled multiplex PCR, was used to amplify TCRbeta CDR3 regions from genomic DNA. Regarding the original processing steps: Within the assay, amplification of reference gene primers was used to estimate how many nucleated cells each sample contained. Sequence reads were collapsed and filtered to measure the absolute abundance of every unique TCRbeta CDR3 rearrangement. For each sample, productive Simpson clonality was calculated as the square root of Simpson's diversity index across productive rearrangements. Entries here come from immuneACCESS through TCRdb and include only in-frame sequences with V and J called. Some clones fail to appear in such tables; in the studies checked, an unresolved V gene covers under half of the shortfall, and the cause of the remainder is unknown. V and J calls and clone size come straight from that table; D and trimming were deduced from the DNA. The sample table shows approximately 230,000 clones, and approximately 90% are seen once. The ten largest clones represent around 3% of the sample.

Sequences were obtained from peripheral blood. Here the chain combines TRBV5-4 and TRBJ2-5; 10 central nucleotides agree with TRBD2. This receptor was obtained from a man younger than 35 with active or convalescent COVID-19. In nucleotides, the sequence is TGTGCCAGCAGCACACAGGGACTAGCGCGTATGGAGACCCAGTACTTC. Its protein is CASSTQGLARMETQYF.